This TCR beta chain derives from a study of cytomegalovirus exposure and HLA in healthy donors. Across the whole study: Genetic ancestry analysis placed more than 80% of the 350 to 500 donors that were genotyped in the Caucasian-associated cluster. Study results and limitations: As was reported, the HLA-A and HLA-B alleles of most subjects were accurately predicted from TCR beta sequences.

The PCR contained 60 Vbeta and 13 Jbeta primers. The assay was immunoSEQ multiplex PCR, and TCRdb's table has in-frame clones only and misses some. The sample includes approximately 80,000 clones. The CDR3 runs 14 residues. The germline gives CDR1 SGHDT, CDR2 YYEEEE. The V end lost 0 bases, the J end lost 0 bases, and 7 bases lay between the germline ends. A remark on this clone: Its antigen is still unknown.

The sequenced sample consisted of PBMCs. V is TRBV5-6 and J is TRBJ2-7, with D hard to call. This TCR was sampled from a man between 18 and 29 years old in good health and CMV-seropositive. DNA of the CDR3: TGTGCCAGCAGCTTGGCCAGTTACTCCTACGAGCAGTACTTC. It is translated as CASSLASYSYEQYF.